This T cell receptor (beta chain) appears in the sequencing data of a study of cytomegalovirus exposure and HLA in healthy donors. Whole-study results and caveats: An analysis done earlier found most TCR beta V segments productive about 87% or about 30% of the time. A later examination showed that TCR association rates differed by HLA locus, with DRB1 most and HLA-C fewest.

The V gene lost 7 bases and the J gene lost 1 base, with 13 bases spanning the gap. In germline, CDR1 is MNHEY, CDR2 SVGAGI. The CDR3 extends over 14 amino acids. This clone was seen a handful of times. The target antigen is unknown. Researchers ran the PCR with 60 Vbeta and 13 Jbeta primers. Sequenced by immunoSEQ multiplex PCR; TCRdb stores in-frame clones only, minus some. This sample yields about 190,000 clones, of which 80% to 90% are seen a single time; roughly 2.3% belongs to the top ten. Sequenced sample: PBMCs. The gene calls are TRBV6-5 and TRBJ1-1, with D uncertain. This sequence was found in a male donor in good health and CMV-seronegative. As DNA, the CDR3 is TGTGCCAGCACACCGAGCGGCAAGAACACTGAAGCTTTCTTT. It is translated as CASTPSGKNTEAFF.